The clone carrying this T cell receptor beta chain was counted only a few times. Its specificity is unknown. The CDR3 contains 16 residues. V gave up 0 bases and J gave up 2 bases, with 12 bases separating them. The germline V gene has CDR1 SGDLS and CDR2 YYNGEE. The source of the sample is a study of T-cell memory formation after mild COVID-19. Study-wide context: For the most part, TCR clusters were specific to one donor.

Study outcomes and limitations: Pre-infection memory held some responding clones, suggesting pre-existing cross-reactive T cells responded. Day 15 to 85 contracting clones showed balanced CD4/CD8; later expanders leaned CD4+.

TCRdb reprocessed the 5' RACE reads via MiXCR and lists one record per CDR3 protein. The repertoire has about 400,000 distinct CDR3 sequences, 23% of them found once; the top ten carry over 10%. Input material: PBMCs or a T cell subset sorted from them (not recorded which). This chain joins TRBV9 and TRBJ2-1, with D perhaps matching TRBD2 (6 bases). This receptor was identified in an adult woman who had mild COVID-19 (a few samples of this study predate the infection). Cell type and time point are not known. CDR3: CASSVEVGSTYNEQFF. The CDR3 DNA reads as TGTGCCAGCAGCGTAGAGGTCGGGAGCACCTACAATGAGCAGTTCTTC.